The 2 T cell receptor beta chains presented below share a single source sample, sequenced in a study of blood T cell repertoires in COVID-19. Method: immunoSEQ multiplex PCR; TCRdb's copy keeps in-frame clones and lacks some. There are under 300,000 clones in the sample; around 81% occur only once, and 2.5% to 3.5% lies in the top ten. Material for sequencing was peripheral blood. The receptors originated from a woman in her sixties or seventies with active or convalescent COVID-19.

This rearrangement joins TRBV7-6 to TRBJ2-7; 7 positions match TRBD1. The V segment lost 5 bases and the J segment 2 bases; nucleotides outside the gene matches: 9. Germline V gene sequence: CDR1 SGHVS, CDR2 FNYEAQ. CDR3 length: 15 residues. CDR3 DNA sequence: TGTGCCAGCAGCCCAATGAATACAGGGGCCTACGAGCAGTACTTC. It is translated as CASSPMNTGAYEQYF.

The chain carries TRBV2 and TRBJ1-2; TRBD1 matches at 8 bases. Per germline, CDR1 SNHLY and CDR2 FYNNEI. J was trimmed by 4 bases and V by 5 bases; bases with no gene match: 12. CDR3 length: 16 amino acids. This CDR3 reads CASSQTQGATGYGYTF. DNA of the CDR3: TGTGCCAGCAGTCAAACTCAGGGGGCAACCGGCTATGGCTACACCTTC.